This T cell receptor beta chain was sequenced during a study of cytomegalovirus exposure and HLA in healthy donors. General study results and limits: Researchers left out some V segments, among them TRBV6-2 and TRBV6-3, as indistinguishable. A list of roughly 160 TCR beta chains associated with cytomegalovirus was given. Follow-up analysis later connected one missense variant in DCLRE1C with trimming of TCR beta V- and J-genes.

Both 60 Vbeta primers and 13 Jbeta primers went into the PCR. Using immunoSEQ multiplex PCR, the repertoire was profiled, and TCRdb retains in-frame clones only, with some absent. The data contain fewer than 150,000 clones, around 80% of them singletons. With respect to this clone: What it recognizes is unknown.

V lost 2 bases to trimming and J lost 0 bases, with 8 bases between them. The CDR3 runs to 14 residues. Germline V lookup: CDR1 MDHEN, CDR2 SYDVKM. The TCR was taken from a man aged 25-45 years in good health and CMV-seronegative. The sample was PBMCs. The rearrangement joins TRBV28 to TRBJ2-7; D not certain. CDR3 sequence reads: CASSLENLSYEQYF. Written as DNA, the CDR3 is TGTGCCAGCAGTTTAGAGAACCTCTCCTACGAGCAGTACTTC.